A single sample is the source of the 32 T cell receptor beta chains below, sequenced in a study of beta chain features in type 1 diabetes. Points from the study as a whole: Shorter TCRB CDR3s, moderately but significantly so, marked every one of the four CD4+ subsets in Type 1 diabetes patients.

Of the isolated RNA, all was reverse transcribed, and so the sequenced material was expressed TCRB transcripts. Only in-frame clones appear in the TCRdb table, and some are missing; sequencing was by immunoSEQ multiplex PCR. The sample lists hundreds of thousands of clones; 10% to 15% were seen once. These TCRs' antigens remain unknown. The specimen was naive CD4+ T cells from blood. All receptors come from a man in his late teens or twenties with type 1 diabetes.

The rearrangement links TRBV5-6 to TRBJ2-3; 12 positions match TRBD2. This CDR3 contains 15 residues. Germline V lookup: CDR1 SGHDT, CDR2 YYEEEE. The V segment lost 6 bases and the J segment 5 bases; nucleotides outside the gene matches: 7. The CDR3 region is CASNMGLAGQDTQYF. CDR3 nucleotide sequence: TGTGCCAGCAACATGGGACTAGCGGGCCAAGATACGCAGTATTTT.

The rearrangement uses TRBV5-4 and TRBJ1-1; the match to TRBD1 covers 7 bases. Germline V CDR1 and CDR2: SGHNT, YYREEE (reference sequence). Trimming at V came to 4 bases and at J to 8 bases, leaving 5 bases not matched to a gene. The CDR3 is 12 residues long. CDR3 sequence (DNA): TGTGCCAGCAGCCGATCACAGGGGGAAGCTTTCTTT. Its protein product is CASSRSQGEAFF.

This clone turned up a few times. V is TRBV7-2 and J is TRBJ1-5; D ambiguous. This CDR3 has 13 amino acids. CDR1 and CDR2 (germline): SGHTA, FQGNSA. Trimming stripped 1 base from V and 9 bases from J, with 10 bases between. In nucleotides, the CDR3 is TGTGCCAGCAGCTTAGGGGAGCTTGGGCCCCAGCATTTT. Encoded protein: CASSLGELGPQHF.

The chain is built from TRBV9 and TRBJ1-4, with TRBD1 matching 7 bases. The CDR3 sequence is 15 residues long. The V and J ends lost 0 bases and 3 bases, in that order; junction bases with no gene match: 2. The germline gives CDR1 SGDLS, CDR2 YYNGEE. DNA for the CDR3: TGTGCCAGCAGCGTAGCCCAGGGGGCTAATGAAAAACTGTTTTTT. Translated, it gives CASSVAQGANEKLFF.

The chain couples TRBV2 to TRBJ1-6, with unresolved D. V lost 0 bases and J 5 bases, leaving 11 bases between the germline ends. CDR3 length equals 16 residues. Germline lookup yields CDR1 SNHLY and CDR2 FYNNEI. CDR3 sequence: CASSEASAGNNSPLHF. CDR3 sequence (DNA): TGTGCCAGCAGTGAAGCGTCGGCCGGGAATAATTCACCCCTCCACTTT.

The V gene is TRBV11-2, the J gene TRBJ1-6; no reliable D call. The CDR3 has 15 residues. The germline V gene has CDR1 SGHAT and CDR2 FQNNGV. Trimming took off 0 bases at V and 7 bases at J, with 10 bases between the two ends. CDR3 DNA sequence: TGTGCCAGCAGCTTAGAAAGCTACAGCAATTCACCCCTCCACTTT. It specifies CASSLESYSNSPLHF.

This chain uses TRBV5-1 with TRBJ2-4; 7 nucleotides line up with TRBD2. With 0 bases clipped from V and 5 bases from J, the junction kept 5 bases outside the gene matches. Germline V gene sequence: CDR1 SGHRS, CDR2 YFSETQ. The length of the CDR3 is 15 residues. CDR3 in DNA: TGCGCCAGCAGCTTGGGCGGGGGACCTCAAAACATTCAGTACTTC. Translating gives CASSLGGGPQNIQYF.

J is TRBJ2-5 and V is TRBV5-1; D is possibly TRBD1 (5 bases). The ends were cut back, 5 bases at V and 2 bases at J, with 13 bases in the middle. This CDR3 has 14 amino acids. Germline V gene data show CDR1 as SGHRS and CDR2 as YFSETQ. The CDR3 reads CASSRADTQETQYF. CDR3 bases: TGCGCCAGCAGTCGGGCGGACACTCAAGAGACCCAGTACTTC.

This CDR3 is CATSRDRGGGKSVQPQHF. CDR3 bases: TGTGCCACCAGCAGAGATCGAGGGGGCGGCAAGTCAGTGCAGCCCCAGCATTTT. The chain joins TRBV15 to TRBJ1-5, with 7 bases lining up with TRBD1. CDR3 size: 18 residues. Trimming cost V 0 bases and J 7 bases; bases outside gene matches: 15. Germline CDR1 LNHNV, CDR2 YYDKDF (reference sequence).

The V and J genes are TRBV29-1 and TRBJ2-7; 7 nucleotides align to TRBD1. The CDR3 runs to 14 residues. Germline CDR1 is SQVTM and CDR2 is ANQGSEA. The J segment lost 2 bases and the V segment lost 4 bases, leaving 8 bases of the junction unmatched. CDR3: CSVARLQGTYEQYF. As DNA, the CDR3 is TGCAGCGTTGCTAGGCTACAGGGGACCTACGAGCAGTACTTC.

V is TRBV14 and J is TRBJ1-1, with D uncertain. This CDR3 has 12 residues. Germline CDR1 reads SGHDN; CDR2 reads FVKESK. Trimming took 4 bases from V and 4 from J, leaving 7 bases between them. The CDR3 spells CASSPGFTEAFF. The DNA for the CDR3 is TGTGCCAGCAGCCCAGGATTCACTGAAGCTTTCTTT.

This clone showed up just a few times. J is TRBJ2-5 and V is TRBV5-1; D is undetermined. V gave up 1 base and J gave up 2 bases, with 12 bases separating them. This CDR3 has 15 amino acids. From germline, CDR1 is SGHRS and CDR2 YFSETQ. CDR3 in amino acids: CASSLKGPGQETQYF. The CDR3 DNA sequence: TGCGCCAGCAGCTTGAAAGGCCCAGGTCAAGAGACCCAGTACTTC.

This clone was seen more than once but under ten times. The V gene is TRBV7-9, the J gene TRBJ1-1; 10 nucleotides agree with TRBD1. V shed 7 bases and J 1 base; nucleotides not matched to a gene: 12. CDR1 SEHNR and CDR2 FQNEAQ come from the germline V gene (reference sequence). This CDR3 region has 17 residues. In DNA, the CDR3 is TGTGCCAGCACCTCGGGACAGGGGTCGGGTACGAACACTGAAGCTTTCTTT. Protein: CASTSGQGSGTNTEAFF.

J is TRBJ2-1 and V is TRBV7-2; the D gene could be TRBD1 or TRBD2 (5 bases each). Per the germline V gene, CDR1 is SGHTA and CDR2 is FQGNSA. The CDR3 covers 13 residues. The V end lost 5 bases, the J end lost 9 bases, and 14 bases lay between the germline ends. The CDR3 sequence: CASSLGAWGEQFF. Written as DNA, the CDR3 is TGTGCCAGCAGCCTCGGGGCTTGGGGTGAGCAGTTCTTC.

The genes are TRBV9 and TRBJ1-1; 8 bases match TRBD1. The CDR3 has 16 amino acids. Germline values: CDR1 SGDLS, CDR2 YYNGEE. After removal of 3 bases from V and 1 base from J, the junction contained 8 bases not matched to a gene. CDR3 protein: CASSAPLDRANTEAFF. In DNA, the CDR3 is TGTGCCAGCAGCGCCCCCTTGGACAGGGCGAACACTGAAGCTTTCTTT.

Worth noting for this clone: The same CDR3 also results from other DNA sequences found in this sample. The V and J genes are TRBV28 and TRBJ2-7; D uncertain. The CDR3 is made up of 12 amino acids. The V gene's germline CDR1 is MDHEN and CDR2 SYDVKM. The ends were cut back, 4 bases at V and 3 bases at J, with 7 bases in the middle. The CDR3 region has the DNA TGTGCCAGCAGTTCTCTGAACTACGAGCAGTACTTC. Translating gives CASSSLNYEQYF.

This clone was detected only a few times. The chain has TRBV4-1 and TRBJ2-3; D is ambiguous. The V gene's germline CDR1 is MGHRA and CDR2 YSYEKL. The length of the CDR3 is 16 residues. The V and J ends lost 0 bases and 1 base respectively, with 11 bases between them. CDR3 in DNA: TGCGCCAGCAGCCAAGATAAATGGGTGGGCACAGATACGCAGTATTTT. This translates into CASSQDKWVGTDTQYF.

V and J are TRBV14 and TRBJ2-5; 7 bases are a match to TRBD1. Germline V CDR1 and CDR2: SGHDN, FVKESK. V lost 6 bases to trimming and J lost 2 bases; unmatched junction nucleotides: 12. The CDR3 has 16 amino acids. This CDR3 reads CASSVRTGSNQETQYF. The DNA of the CDR3 is TGTGCCAGCAGTGTTCGGACAGGCTCCAATCAAGAGACCCAGTACTTC.

The rearrangement links TRBV6-4 to TRBJ2-7; D gene ambiguous. The CDR3 has 14 amino acids. The germline V gene encodes CDR1 MRHNA and CDR2 SNTAGT. The germline V and J ends were trimmed by 4 bases and 0 bases, with 10 bases remaining between them. The DNA of the CDR3 is TGTGCCAGCAGTGTCCACGGATGCTCCTACGAGCAGTACTTC. Protein product: CASSVHGCSYEQYF.

This clone was recorded only once. The chain is built from TRBV4-1 and TRBJ2-7; D is possibly TRBD1 (5 bases). V dropped 4 bases and J dropped 2 bases, with 15 bases sitting between them. The CDR3 is 15 residues long. Germline loops: CDR1 MGHRA, CDR2 YSYEKL. CDR3 residues: CASSPTELLPYEQYF. CDR3 sequence (DNA): TGCGCCAGCAGCCCGACAGAGCTCCTTCCCTACGAGCAGTACTTC.

V is TRBV4-1 and J is TRBJ1-6; D gene ambiguous. The V end was cut by 0 bases, the J end by 7 bases, with 10 bases between. CDR3 size: 15 residues. Germline CDR1 MGHRA, CDR2 YSYEKL. The CDR3 region is CASSQDGQENSPLHF. The CDR3 coding sequence is TGCGCCAGCAGCCAAGATGGCCAAGAAAATTCACCCCTCCACTTT.

CDR3 protein: CASRPDSYYEQYF. CDR3 coding DNA: TGCGCCAGCAGACCGGACAGCTACTACGAGCAGTACTTC. The chain recombines TRBV5-1 with TRBJ2-7, with a tentative D call TRBD1 (6 bases). V dropped 5 bases and J dropped 3 bases, with 12 bases sitting between them. This CDR3 is 13 amino acids long. In germline, CDR1 is SGHRS, CDR2 YFSETQ. Together with reference TRBV5-1 and TRBJ2-7, the CDR3 gives the full variable domain: KAGVTQTPRYLIKTRGQQVTLSCSPISGHRSVSWYQQTPGQGLQFLFEYFSETQRNKGNFPGRFSGRQFSNSRSEMNVSTLELGDSALYLCASRPDSYYEQYFGPGTRLTVT.

The rearrangement uses TRBV19 and TRBJ2-7; 8 bases match TRBD2. Trimming took 5 bases from V and 5 from J; bases not matched to a gene: 11. CDR3 size: 15 residues. Looked up from germline, CDR1 is LNHDA and CDR2 is SQIVND (reference sequence). CDR3 in amino acids: CASSRRGALIDEQYF. The CDR3 DNA follows: TGTGCCAGTAGTCGGCGGGGGGCGCTTATCGACGAGCAGTACTTC.

The chain joins TRBV9 to TRBJ2-6, with 10 bases lining up with TRBD1. Germline CDR1 and CDR2: SGDLS and YYNGEE. Trimming removed 0 bases from V and 4 bases from J; junction bases left unmatched: 7. The CDR3 is made up of 18 amino acids. The CDR3 sequence is CASSVGVTGGSGANVLTF. CDR3 DNA sequence: TGTGCCAGCAGCGTAGGCGTGACAGGGGGCTCCGGGGCCAACGTCCTGACTTTC.

Only a few counts were recorded for this clone. The chain employs TRBV5-4 and TRBJ1-2; D uncertain. This CDR3 has 15 residues. V lost 4 bases and J lost 4, with 17 bases in between. CDR1 is SGHNT and CDR2 is YYREEE in the germline V gene (reference sequence). CDR3 sequence: CASSVVSEPGYGYTF. The CDR3, as DNA: TGTGCCAGCAGCGTAGTATCCGAACCGGGCTATGGCTACACCTTC.

There are a few counts of this clone. The chain is built from TRBV9 and TRBJ1-5; possibly TRBD1 for D (5 bases). CDR1 is SGDLS, CDR2 YYNGEE, per germline. V dropped 0 bases and J dropped 5 bases, with 12 bases sitting between them. The CDR3 runs to 15 residues. The CDR3: CASSVAADTYQPQHF. In DNA, the CDR3 is TGTGCCAGCAGCGTAGCTGCGGACACCTATCAGCCCCAGCATTTT.

This clone has just a few counts. The chain uses TRBV10-3 and TRBJ1-1, with D unresolved. CDR1 is ENHRY and CDR2 is SYGVKD in the germline V gene. The CDR3 contains 15 residues. The V end lost 7 bases, the J end lost 4 bases, and 19 bases lay between the germline ends. The CDR3 DNA is TGTGCCATCACCAACCCATCCAGGTCGGGCACTGAAGCTTTCTTT. This codes for CAITNPSRSGTEAFF.

This clone was counted between two and nine times. The chain employs TRBV14 and TRBJ2-3; D is unresolved. Germline CDR1 is SGHDN and CDR2 is FVKESK. Trimming shortened V by 3 bases and J by 1 base, and 14 bases separated the two germline ends. The length of the CDR3 is 16 residues. CDR3 amino acids: CASSHPPSSGTDTQYF. For the CDR3, the DNA is TGTGCCAGCAGCCATCCCCCCTCAAGTGGCACAGATACGCAGTATTTT.

This clone showed up just a few times. This specimen includes other DNA sequences encoding the same CDR3. V gene TRBV7-9 combines with J gene TRBJ2-5, with unresolved D. Germline V gene data show CDR1 as SEHNR and CDR2 as FQNEAQ (reference sequence). Between the trimmed V and J ends, which lost 4 bases and 5 bases, there was a span of 2 bases. The CDR3 consists of 10 residues. The CDR3 sequence: CASSWETQYF. The DNA for the CDR3 is TGTGCCAGCAGCTGGGAGACCCAGTACTTC.

The chain carries TRBV29-1 and TRBJ1-3; D is unresolved. With 7 bases removed from V and 4 bases from J, the gap between germline ends came to 8 bases. Germline assignment: CDR1 SQVTM and CDR2 ANQGSEA. The CDR3 extends over 11 amino acids. The CDR3 region is CSGERGNTIYF. The DNA of the CDR3 is TGCAGCGGGGAACGGGGAAACACCATATATTTT.

This clone was observed a handful of times. The rearrangement joins TRBV29-1 to TRBJ2-7, with no clear D. Trimming removed 1 base at V and 3 bases at J, with 4 bases between. Germline V gene data show CDR1 as SQVTM and CDR2 as ANQGSEA. CDR3 length equals 11 residues. The CDR3 spells CSVEGDYEQYF. The CDR3 DNA reads TGCAGCGTTGAAGGGGACTACGAGCAGTACTTC.

In its sample, this clone was seen once. The V gene is TRBV15, the J gene TRBJ1-2; perhaps TRBD1 as D (6 bases). Trimming stripped 6 bases from V and 4 bases from J, with 15 bases between. CDR1 and CDR2 from the germline V gene are LNHNV and YYDKDF (reference sequence). The CDR3 consists of 14 residues. CDR3 loop: CATRIPQGGYGYTF. Written as DNA, the CDR3 is TGTGCCACCAGAATTCCACAGGGCGGCTATGGCTACACCTTC.